This T cell receptor (beta chain) was found in a study of blood T cell repertoires in COVID-19. Study overall: T cells, B-cell-depleted T cells, or PBMCs supplied cDNA or gDNA.

Original handling: Reference gene primer amplification gave estimated nucleated cell counts. Clones were sequenced by immunoSEQ multiplex PCR, and TCRdb holds only the in-frame ones, with some missing. V, J and clone size reflect that table, while D and trimming were determined from the DNA. The sample has roughly 360,000 clones, over 75% seen once. Recovery among Cohort 3 donors was established by two negative PCRs, clearance, or symptom resolution. The CDR3 runs 15 residues. V lost 3 bases and J 2 bases, leaving 14 bases between the germline ends. Germline CDR1 SGHRS, CDR2 YFSETQ. Sequencing was performed on PBMCs or T cells enriched from blood (not recorded which). The genes are TRBV5-1 and TRBJ1-2; D possibly corresponds to TRBD1 (6 bases). The TCR sequence derives from a man younger than 45 who had recovered from COVID-19. CDR3 in DNA: TGCGCCAGCAGCTCACTGGACAGCTACAACTATGGCTACACCTTC. Translation gives CASSSLDSYNYGYTF.